This T cell receptor beta chain derives from a study of T cells in tumors after PD-1 blockade. Looking at the study overall: Some patients also took daily vismodegib 150 mg during anti-PD-1 treatment. General study findings and limits: Clonal replacement, not reinvigoration, is suggested for expanded exhausted CD8+ clones after therapy. Peripheral recruitment is suggested, as some novel exhausted tumor clones were in pre-treatment blood.

Concerning this clone itself: The antigen remains undetermined.

The repertoire was sequenced with immunoSEQ multiplex PCR; TCRdb's copy has only in-frame clones and lacks some. The sample shows roughly 9,300 clones, 65% of them seen only once. Before and after PD-1 blockade, biopsies were collected from the same primary tumor site. The sequence derives from a human donor with basal cell carcinoma. Sequences were derived from tumor tissue, sampled after anti-PD-1 treatment.

Here the CDR3 reads CASSQALGTGVGSPLHF. The CDR3 DNA follows: TGCGCCAGCAGCCAGGCCCTCGGGACAGGGGTAGGTTCACCCCTCCACTTT. This chain links TRBV4-1 with TRBJ1-6, with TRBD1 matching over 10 bases. The V gene end was trimmed by 3 bases and the J gene end by 9 bases; junction bases not matched to a gene: 11. The CDR3 spans 17 residues. Germline CDR1 MGHRA, CDR2 YSYEKL.